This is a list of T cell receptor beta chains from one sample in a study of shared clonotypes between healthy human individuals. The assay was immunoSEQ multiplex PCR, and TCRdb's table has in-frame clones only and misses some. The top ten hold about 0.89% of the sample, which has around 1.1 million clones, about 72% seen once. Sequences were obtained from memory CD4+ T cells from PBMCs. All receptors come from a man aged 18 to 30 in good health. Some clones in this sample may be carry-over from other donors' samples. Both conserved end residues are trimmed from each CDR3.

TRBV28,ASSKRTGGTDTQY
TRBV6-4,ASSRRLADPSSYNEQF
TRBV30,AWKDTAAYNSPLH
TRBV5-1,ASSLTPGGRETQY
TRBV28,ASSTEWGFNTEAF
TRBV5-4,ASIGRGGLVNEQF
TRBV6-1,ASRLRGMNEKLF
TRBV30,AWSAGGGYT
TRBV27,ASGRGEAF
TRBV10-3,AISESTRVGVEKLF
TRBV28,ASSVSLAGYTQY
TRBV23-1,ASSLHTAEAF
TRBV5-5,ASRPGGADETQY
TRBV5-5,ASSFLAGGKETQY
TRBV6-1,ASREDSNYGYT
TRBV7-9,ASSLTGGWNTGELF
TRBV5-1,ASSLNVGETQY
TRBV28,ASSSPGQVSYEQY
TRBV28,ASGTSGNTGELF
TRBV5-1,ASSLSTGAGSTEAF
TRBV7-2,ASSSNTGGQETQY
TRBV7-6,ASSLGVFPGNTIY
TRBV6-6,ASRGRGQGFYGYT
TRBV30,AWSGWQGSRENTEAF
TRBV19,ASSNAGTALNYGYT
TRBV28,ASRTGWTYGYT
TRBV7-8,ASSLAGAFGYT
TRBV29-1,SVAGSRGTYNEQF
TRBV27,ASRDRNYGYT
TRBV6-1,ASSVLGQDSTIGYT
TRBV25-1,ASSIGNTIY
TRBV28,ASSSPFPKPGGSSYNEQF
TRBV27,ASSFRGQGTSGANVLT
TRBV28,ASNGGGREKLF
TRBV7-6,ASSLGASGRARETQY
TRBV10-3,ALPGQVFAKGRTEAF
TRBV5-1,ASSLGAALADTQY
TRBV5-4,ASSVRRRGTQH
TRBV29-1,SVAALPQETQY
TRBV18,ASSPLLGQGGAEAF
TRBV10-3,AISASGGDQPQH
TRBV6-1,ASTEWVKAYEQY
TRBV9,ASSRLAGREQY
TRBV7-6,ASSPTTTGEKLF
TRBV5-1,ASSLVGGPDQPQH
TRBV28,ASSLGDRETQY
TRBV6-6,ASSKGGVVQETQY
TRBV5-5,ASSPTTGYNSPLH